This is a list of T cell receptor beta chains from one sample in a study of blood T cells in healthy people across ages. TCRdb reanalysed the 5' RACE reads using MiXCR and keeps one entry per CDR3 protein. The profile shows around 1,000,000 distinct CDR3 sequences, 20% to 25% of them singletons. These data are also associated with another study on T cells of mothers and their children.

Sample: blood. The receptors come from a girl under 10 years old in good health. Each CDR3 is given with its conserved first and last residue. The D gene is left open where the match is weak. Clone size appears in some rows only: once, few, many, or a class for an expanded clone.

>TRBV29-1|few|TRBJ2-1|.
CSVEDPAGTSYNEQFF
TGCAGCGTTGAAGATCCGGCGGGGACCTCCTACAATGAGCAGTTCTTC
>TRBV29-1|few|TRBJ1-1|TRBD1
CSVGGGMTGGGTEAFF
TGCAGCGTTGGGGGGGGAATGACAGGGGGTGGAACTGAAGCTTTCTTT
>TRBV28|few|TRBJ2-6|TRBD2
CASSPSGRIVINVLTF
TGTGCCAGCAGTCCTAGCGGGAGAATAGTCATCAACGTCCTGACTTTC
>TRBV27|few|TRBJ2-7|TRBD1
CASGQGGEQYF
TGTGCCAGCGGACAGGGAGGCGAGCAGTACTTC
>TRBV20-1|many|TRBJ2-1|TRBD1
CSFYRTGGGDEQFF
TGCAGTTTCTATCGGACAGGGGGGGGAGATGAGCAGTTCTTC
>TRBV27|.|TRBJ1-1|.
CASSLSSQGSTEAFF
TGTGCCAGCAGTTTATCGTCACAGGGATCCACTGAAGCTTTCTTT
>TRBV4-1|.|TRBJ2-3|TRBD2
CASSQTSGYTDTQYF
TGCGCCAGCAGCCAAACTAGCGGGTACACAGATACGCAGTATTTT
>TRBV27|few|TRBJ2-6|TRBD1
CASQTGAGANVLTF
TGTGCCAGCCAGACAGGGGCTGGGGCCAACGTCCTGACTTTC
>TRBV7-9|.|TRBJ2-1|TRBD2
CASSSTISGRAYNEQFF
TGTGCCAGCAGCTCAACTATTAGCGGGAGGGCTTACAATGAGCAGTTCTTC
>TRBV27|.|TRBJ1-5|.
CASGPWGSNQPQHF
TGTGCCAGCGGACCCTGGGGTAGCAATCAGCCCCAGCATTTT
>TRBV6-1|many|TRBJ2-5|TRBD2
CASSVAGGSQETQYF
TGTGCCAGCAGTGTAGCGGGGGGGTCCCAAGAGACCCAGTACTTC
>TRBV18|.|TRBJ2-1|.
CASSPDYSNEQFF
TGTGCCAGCTCACCGGACTATTCCAATGAGCAGTTCTTC
>TRBV29-1|few|TRBJ1-1|.
CSVEGEVGTEAFF
TGCAGCGTAGAGGGGGAAGTGGGGACTGAAGCTTTCTTT
>TRBV24-1|.|TRBJ2-3|.
CASRARGSTDTQYF
TGTGCCTCCAGGGCTAGGGGGAGCACAGATACGCAGTATTTT
>TRBV7-8|few|TRBJ1-1|.
CASSLVEGQAFF
TGTGCCAGCAGCTTAGTCGAGGGTCAAGCTTTCTTT
>TRBV25-1|few|TRBJ2-1|.
CASSELGDNEQFF
TGTGCCAGCAGTGAATTAGGTGACAATGAGCAGTTCTTC
>TRBV9|.|TRBJ2-5|.
CASSVDSGEETQYF
TGTGCCAGCAGCGTAGATTCGGGGGAAGAGACCCAGTACTTC
>TRBV28|few|TRBJ1-4|TRBD1
CASSQYRGRLEKLFF
TGTGCCAGCAGTCAATACAGGGGGCGCCTTGAAAAACTGTTTTTT
>TRBV11-2|.|TRBJ2-5|TRBD2
CASSLGGPTSGQETQYF
TGTGCCAGCAGCTTGGGCGGACCAACTAGCGGGCAAGAGACCCAGTACTTC
>TRBV6-2/TRBV6-3|.|TRBJ2-3|.
CASSRGKFETDTQYF
TGTGCCAGCAGTCGTGGAAAATTTGAGACAGATACGCAGTATTTT
>TRBV20-1|.|TRBJ1-5|TRBD1
CSARPETGGANQPQHF
TGCAGTGCTAGACCGGAAACAGGGGGCGCGAATCAGCCCCAGCATTTT
>TRBV20-1|.|TRBJ2-5|TRBD2
CSAPVAGVQETQYF
TGCAGTGCTCCGGTAGCGGGGGTCCAAGAGACCCAGTACTTC
>TRBV29-1|.|TRBJ2-7|.
CSVDGGVLQEQYF
TGCAGCGTTGATGGCGGGGTGTTGCAGGAGCAGTACTTC
>TRBV9|.|TRBJ2-4|TRBD2
CASSGLAGGSQNIQYF
TGTGCCAGCAGCGGACTAGCGGGAGGTTCCCAAAACATTCAGTACTTC
>TRBV20-1|.|TRBJ2-1|.
CSARVLDMYNEQFF
TGCAGTGCTAGAGTTCTCGACATGTACAATGAGCAGTTCTTC
>TRBV4-2|.|TRBJ2-1|.
CASSQGVGIEQFF
TGTGCCAGCAGCCAAGGGGTGGGCATTGAGCAGTTCTTC
>TRBV12-3/TRBV12-4|few|TRBJ2-5|.
CASTTPRSETQYF
TGTGCCAGCACTACCCCTAGGTCGGAGACCCAGTACTTC
>TRBV4-2|.|TRBJ2-1|.
CASSQEEGSSYNEQFF
TGTGCCAGCAGCCAAGAGGAGGGTAGCTCCTACAATGAGCAGTTCTTC
>TRBV5-1|few|TRBJ2-5|.
CASTRDFETQYF
TGCGCCAGCACTAGGGATTTTGAGACCCAGTACTTC
>TRBV20-1|.|TRBJ2-5|.
CSAFKETQCF
TGCAGTGCTTTTAAAGAGACCCAGTGCTTC
>TRBV7-9|.|TRBJ1-1|.
CASSVGQRPNTEAFF
TGTGCCAGCAGCGTAGGGCAGAGGCCGAACACTGAAGCTTTCTTT
>TRBV6-2/TRBV6-3|.|TRBJ2-4|TRBD2
CASRRLAGEIDIQYF
TGTGCCAGCAGGCGTTTAGCGGGGGAGATAGACATTCAGTACTTC
>TRBV9|few|TRBJ1-4|.
CASSVAEGGKLFF
TGTGCCAGCAGCGTAGCGGAAGGGGGGAAACTGTTTTTT
>TRBV7-2|.|TRBJ1-4|.
CASSPAGRRDEKLFF
TGTGCCAGCAGCCCGGCGGGGCGCAGGGATGAAAAACTGTTTTTT
>TRBV7-9|few|TRBJ1-4|TRBD1
CASSTNRGGYEKLFF
TGTGCCAGCAGCACGAACAGGGGGGGATATGAAAAACTGTTTTTT
>TRBV2|.|TRBJ2-1|.
CASSEYPDNEQFF
TGTGCCAGCAGTGAATATCCTGACAATGAGCAGTTCTTC
>TRBV12-5|.|TRBJ2-7|.
CASGLVPDGSYEQYF
TGTGCTAGTGGTTTGGTACCCGACGGCTCCTACGAGCAGTACTTC
>TRBV7-2|.|TRBJ2-1|.
CASSSTLSSYNEQLF
TGTGCCAGCAGCTCGACCTTAAGCTCCTACAATGAGCAGCTCTTC
>TRBV20-1|.|TRBJ2-3|.
CSARPDGQGTDTQYF
TGCAGTGCTAGACCGGACGGGCAAGGTACAGATACGCAGTATTTT
>TRBV10-2|.|TRBJ2-5|TRBD2
CASSESGAKETQYF
TGCGCCAGCAGTGAGAGCGGGGCCAAAGAGACCCAGTACTTC
>TRBV12-3/TRBV12-4|few|TRBJ2-1|.
CASTPTSSEQFF
TGTGCCAGCACTCCGACTAGTTCTGAGCAGTTCTTC
>TRBV5-1|many|TRBJ1-1|.
CASSFGGVGTEAFF
TGCGCCAGCAGCTTTGGGGGGGTGGGGACTGAAGCTTTCTTT
>TRBV7-6|few|TRBJ2-1|TRBD2
CASSLHPTSGSRSEQFF
TGTGCCAGCAGCTTGCACCCCACTAGCGGGAGTCGTAGTGAGCAGTTCTTC
>TRBV6-5|.|TRBJ2-1|TRBD2
CASSLGLASNEQFF
TGTGCCAGCAGTTTGGGACTAGCCTCTAATGAGCAGTTCTTC
>TRBV6-5|.|TRBJ2-3|.
CASSYLHSDTQYF
TGTGCCAGCAGTTATCTCCACTCAGATACGCAGTATTTT
>TRBV7-2|few|TRBJ2-4|.
CASSLVLGFTKNIQYF
TGTGCCAGCAGCTTAGTTTTGGGTTTTACCAAAAACATTCAGTACTTC
>TRBV27|few|TRBJ2-4|.
CASSLGANRENIQYF
TGTGCCAGCAGCTTGGGGGCCAACAGGGAAAACATTCAGTACTTC
>TRBV6-1|few|TRBJ2-1|.
CASRAGLVFYNEQFF
TGTGCCAGCAGAGCTGGACTTGTTTTCTACAATGAGCAGTTCTTC
>TRBV20-1|few|TRBJ2-7|TRBD2
CSARDGLAGGQYF
TGCAGTGCTAGAGATGGGCTAGCGGGGGGACAGTACTTC
>TRBV13|.|TRBJ2-5|.
CASSSRLESYQETQYF
TGTGCCAGCAGCTCCCGACTAGAATCGTACCAAGAGACCCAGTACTTC
>TRBV13|few|TRBJ2-1|TRBD2
CASSLDPSGSRNEQFF
TGTGCCAGCAGCTTAGACCCTAGCGGGAGTCGGAATGAGCAGTTCTTC
>TRBV20-1|.|TRBJ2-4|.
CSAPEMGQNIQYF
TGCAGTGCCCCAGAAATGGGTCAGAACATTCAGTACTTC
>TRBV29-1|.|TRBJ2-5|.
CSVFGETQYF
TGCAGCGTTTTCGGAGAGACCCAGTACTTC